What follows is one T cell receptor beta chain and its context. The antigen is undetermined. This specimen comes from a study of T cell repertoires in cytomegalovirus infection. Turning to the study itself: HLA-C-restricted CMV epitopes, recently identified, and well-studied HLA-B-restricted ones were used by the study. Both a matching HLA type and CMV infection were indicated by public TCR beta signatures.

Trimming took 10 bases from V and 2 from J, leaving 1 base between them. The CDR3 runs to 9 residues. Germline loops: CDR1 SNHLY, CDR2 FYNNEI. Findings of the study overall: Clonotypes of TCR beta that were HLA-C-restricted and CMV-specific dominated the ex vivo response. Of the TCR beta families, the public ones yielded a cumulative frequency that identified carriers of CMV plus the relevant HLA.

TCRdb passed the reads through MiXCR, listing each CDR3 protein once. The sample has roughly 180,000 distinct CDR3 sequences; 20% to 25% are singletons. This specimen consisted of CD8+ T cells from cultured PBMCs, obtained from culture after CMV antigen stimulation. The gene calls are TRBV2 and TRBJ2-3; D is ambiguous. The TCR comes from a human donor in good health (CMV status not recorded). Some clones in this sample may be carry-over from other donors' samples. The CDR3 reads CATTDTQYF. DNA for the CDR3: TGTGCCACCACAGATACGCAGTATTTT.